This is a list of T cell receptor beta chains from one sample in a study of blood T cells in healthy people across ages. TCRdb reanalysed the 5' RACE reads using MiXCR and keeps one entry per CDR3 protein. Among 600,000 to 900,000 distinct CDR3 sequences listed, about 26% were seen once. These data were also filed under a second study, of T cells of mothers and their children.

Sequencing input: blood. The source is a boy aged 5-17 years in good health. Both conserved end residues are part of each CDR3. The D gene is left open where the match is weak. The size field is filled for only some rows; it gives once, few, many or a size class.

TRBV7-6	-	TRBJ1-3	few	TGTGCCAGCAGCTTAGCAGGGGTCGCTGGAAACACCATATATTTT	CASSLAGVAGNTIYF
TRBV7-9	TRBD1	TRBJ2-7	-	TGTGCCAGCAGCAACTCTCAGGGGGTGGTGCAGTACTTC	CASSNSQGVVQYF
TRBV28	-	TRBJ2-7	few	TGTGCCAGCAGTTTAGGAGCGAACTCCTACGAGCAGTACTTC	CASSLGANSYEQYF
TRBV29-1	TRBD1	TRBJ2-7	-	TGCAGCGTTGACCCCGGGACAGGAAGCTACGAGCAGTACTTC	CSVDPGTGSYEQYF
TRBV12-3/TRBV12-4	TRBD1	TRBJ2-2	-	TGTGCCAGCAGAACCGCGGGCAGGGGGATTCCGAACACCGGGGAGCTGTTTTTT	CASRTAGRGIPNTGELFF
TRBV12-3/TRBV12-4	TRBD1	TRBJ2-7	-	TGTGCCAGCAGTTTAAGGGGGACAGGGCCCTACGAGCAGTACTTC	CASSLRGTGPYEQYF
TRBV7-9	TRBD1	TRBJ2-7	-	TGTGCCAGCAGCTTACAACAGGGGACCTACGAGCAGTACTTC	CASSLQQGTYEQYF
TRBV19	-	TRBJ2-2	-	TGTGCCAGTAGTATAGCGAGGGGTAACACCGGGGAGCTGTTTTTT	CASSIARGNTGELFF
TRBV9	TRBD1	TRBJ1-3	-	TGTGCCAGCGGGGGACAGGGCCCTGGAAACACCATATATTTT	CASGGQGPGNTIYF
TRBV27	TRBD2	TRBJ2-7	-	TGTGCCATCAGTGAGCCGGGGGGGGCACTTTCCTACGAGCAGTACTTC	CAISEPGGALSYEQYF
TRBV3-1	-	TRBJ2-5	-	TGTGCCAGCAGCCAAGAGCCCTACATCCAGTACTTC	CASSQEPYIQYF
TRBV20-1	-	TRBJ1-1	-	TGCAGTGCTGGGGTGGGTTGGGGTCCAGGTTGGTGGGCCACTGAAGCTTTCTTT	CSAGVGWGPGWWATEAFF
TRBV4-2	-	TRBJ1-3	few	TGTGCCAGCAGCCAAGTAACAGAGACTACTGGAAACACCATATATTTT	CASSQVTETTGNTIYF
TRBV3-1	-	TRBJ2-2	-	TGTGCCAGCAGCCAAGAGGAAGGGTTGGTCGGGGAGCTGTTTTTT	CASSQEEGLVGELFF
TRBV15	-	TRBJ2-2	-	TGTGCCACCAGCAGAGTGGGGGCCGCCGGGGAGCTGTTTTTT	CATSRVGAAGELFF
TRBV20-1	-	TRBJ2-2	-	TGCAGTGCTAGGAGGCAGGGTGAAGGGGAGCTGTTTTTT	CSARRQGEGELFF
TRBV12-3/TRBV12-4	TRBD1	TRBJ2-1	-	TGTGCCAGCGGCCCGGCCGGGACAGCTTACAATGAGCAGTTCTTC	CASGPAGTAYNEQFF
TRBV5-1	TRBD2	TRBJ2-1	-	TGCGCCAGCAGCTTGGTACTAGCGGGGGATGAGCAGTTCTTC	CASSLVLAGDEQFF
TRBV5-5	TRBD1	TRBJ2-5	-	TGTGCCTGCAGTATTACAGGGGTCTGGCAAGAGACCCAGTACTTC	CACSITGVWQETQYF
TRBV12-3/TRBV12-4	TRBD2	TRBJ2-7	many	TGTGCCAGCAGCTTGGGGGGGGATTCCTACGAGCAGTACTTC	CASSLGGDSYEQYF
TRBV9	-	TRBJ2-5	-	TGTGCCAGCAGCGTAGATCGGCGCCGGGAGACCCAGTACTTC	CASSVDRRRETQYF
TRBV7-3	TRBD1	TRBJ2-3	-	TGTGCCAGCAGCTTAAGCCGGACAGGGGAGGATACGCAGTATTTT	CASSLSRTGEDTQYF
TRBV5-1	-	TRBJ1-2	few	TGCGCCAGCAGCTTAGGTCCGGTTAACTATGGCTACACCTTC	CASSLGPVNYGYTF